The 8 T cell receptor beta chains reported below all come from one sample, sequenced in a study of shared clonotypes between healthy human individuals. Clones were sequenced by immunoSEQ multiplex PCR, and TCRdb holds only the in-frame ones, with some missing. The table includes approximately 640,000 clones, roughly 78% detected once. Material for sequencing was memory CD4+ T cells sorted from blood. Specified subset: CD45RA-negative fraction. The source is a woman aged 25 to 39 in good health.

The chain carries TRBV11-3 and TRBJ2-7, with D uncertain. Trimming pared 1 base from V and 2 bases from J, leaving 9 bases between. This CDR3 is 14 amino acids long. The germline CDR1 and CDR2 sequences are SGHNT and YENEEA. The CDR3 sequence: CASSLVFGPYEQYF. The CDR3 bases are TGTGCCAGCAGCTTAGTTTTTGGTCCCTACGAGCAGTACTTC.

The chain couples TRBV28 to TRBJ2-5; 12 bases agree with TRBD1. The V gene end was trimmed by 6 bases and the J gene end by 6 bases; junction bases not matched to a gene: 11. The germline gives CDR1 MDHEN, CDR2 SYDVKM. This CDR3 has 16 amino acids. CDR3 protein: CASRTHGTGGLKTQYF. CDR3 sequence (DNA): TGTGCCAGCAGGACCCACGGGACAGGGGGCTTAAAGACCCAGTACTTC.

This chain connects TRBV27 to TRBJ2-3, with TRBD1 as a possible D gene (6 bases). The CDR3 covers 15 residues. Trimming took 1 base from V and 0 from J, leaving 8 bases between them. The germline V gene encodes CDR1 MNHEY and CDR2 SMNVEV (reference sequence). In DNA, the CDR3 is TGTGCCAGCAGTTTATTGGGGGCTAGCACAGATACGCAGTATTTT. Its translation: CASSLLGASTDTQYF.

This clone was found a few times. The chain recombines TRBV4-2 with TRBJ2-1; 12 bases line up with TRBD2. This CDR3 contains 18 residues. Germline CDR1 is LGHNA and CDR2 is YNFKEQ. Unmatched junction bases numbered 11, after V lost 0 bases and J lost 8 bases. As DNA, the CDR3 is TGTGCCAGCAGCCAAGAGCCTAGCGGGAGGGCTAGGAGGCATGAGCAGTTCTTC. Amino acids: CASSQEPSGRARRHEQFF.

This clone was seen a handful of times. The rearrangement joins TRBV7-2 to TRBJ2-1, with TRBD2 matching 11 bases. This CDR3 is built from 15 residues. Trimming at V came to 5 bases and at J to 3 bases, leaving 3 bases not matched to a gene. Germline-derived CDR1 and CDR2 are SGHTA and FQGNSA. The CDR3 DNA follows: TGTGCCAGCAGCATGACTAGCGGGAACTACAATGAGCAGTTCTTC. It translates to CASSMTSGNYNEQFF.

The V gene is TRBV28, the J gene TRBJ1-5; tentatively, D is TRBD1 (6 bases). From germline, CDR1 is MDHEN and CDR2 SYDVKM. The V end lost 5 bases, the J end lost 3 bases, and 14 bases lay between the germline ends. This CDR3 contains 15 residues. CDR3 loop: CASSPRGGTNQPQHF. CDR3 nucleotides: TGTGCCAGCAGTCCGAGGGGGGGTACCAATCAGCCCCAGCATTTT.

V gene TRBV7-3 combines with J gene TRBJ2-2; TRBD2 matches 8 bases. From germline, CDR1 is SGHTA and CDR2 FQGTGA. This CDR3 has 15 residues. The ends lost 5 bases at V and 1 base at J; junction bases unmatched: 3. Here the CDR3 reads CASSGTSGNTGELFF. CDR3 coding DNA: TGTGCCAGCAGCGGCACTAGCGGGAACACCGGGGAGCTGTTTTTT.

At least ten counts were recorded for this clone. Other DNA sequences from this sample encode an identical CDR3 as well. The V gene is TRBV6-4, the J gene TRBJ2-2; no firm D call. The CDR3 is made up of 14 amino acids. The V and J ends lost 3 bases and 0 bases respectively, with 5 bases between them. CDR1 and CDR2 (germline): MRHNA, SNTAGT. The CDR3, as DNA: TGTGCCAGCAGTGAAGTGGCGAACACCGGGGAGCTGTTTTTT. Residues: CASSEVANTGELFF.